This passage covers 15 T cell receptor beta chains from one sample sequenced in a study of T cells of healthy individuals. TCRdb independently ran MiXCR on the 5' RACE reads; one entry per CDR3 protein. This sample yields 40,000 to 65,000 distinct CDR3 sequences, of which roughly 14% are seen a single time; around 16% belongs to the top ten. The receptors stem from a human donor in good health.

The chain has TRBV20-1 and TRBJ1-5; D gene ambiguous. V shed 1 base and J shed 2 bases, with 9 bases lying between them. Germline CDR1 reads DFQATT; CDR2 reads SNEGSKA (reference sequence). The CDR3 covers 14 residues. The CDR3 coding sequence is TGCAGTGCTAGAGTCGGGGTAGGCAATCAGCCCCAGCATTTT. It is translated as CSARVGVGNQPQHF.

This clonotype has a handful of counts. This chain links TRBV10-3 with TRBJ1-1; D gene unclear. This CDR3 is 11 amino acids long. The germline V gene has CDR1 ENHRY and CDR2 SYGVKD. V lost 0 bases and J 10 bases, leaving 6 bases between the germline ends. CDR3 sequence: CAISESRGAFF. DNA for the CDR3: TGTGCCATCAGTGAGTCGAGAGGAGCTTTCTTT.

This chain links TRBV7-9 with TRBJ2-1; D call uncertain. The CDR3 loop spans 13 amino acids. Trimming removed 4 bases at V and 0 bases at J, with 4 bases between. Per the germline V gene, CDR1 is SEHNR and CDR2 is FQNEAQ (reference sequence). The CDR3 DNA is TGTGCCAGCAGCTCACTCTCCTACAATGAGCAGTTCTTC. Protein product: CASSSLSYNEQFF.

This clonotype was observed many times. This chain uses TRBV20-1 with TRBJ2-5, with 12 bases identical to TRBD2. There are 14 residues in the CDR3. CDR1 and CDR2 from the germline V gene are DFQATT and SNEGSKA (reference sequence). V trimming: 5 bases; J trimming: 4 bases; junction bases outside the gene matches: 5. Written as DNA, the CDR3 is TGCAGTGCTGGAACGGGACTAGCGGGAGAGACCCAGTACTTC. Encoded protein: CSAGTGLAGETQYF.

This chain links TRBV7-2 with TRBJ1-1, with a tentative D call TRBD1 (6 bases). CDR3 size: 16 residues. Germline CDR1 SGHTA, CDR2 FQGNSA. The V end lost 5 bases, the J end lost 6 bases, and 22 bases lay between the germline ends. CDR3 loop: CASSPAPGGGLAEAFF. As DNA, the CDR3 is TGTGCCAGCAGCCCCGCGCCGGGAGGGGGACTCGCTGAAGCTTTCTTT.

Only a few counts were recorded for this clonotype. This chain joins TRBV24-1 and TRBJ2-1, with TRBD1 identical over 7 bases. The CDR3 covers 15 residues. V was clipped by 4 bases and J by 8 bases; unmatched bases: 10. Germline V gene data show CDR1 as KGHDR and CDR2 as SFDVKD. The CDR3 reads CATSDTGTEGDEQFF. Here the CDR3 DNA reads TGTGCCACCAGTGACACCGGGACAGAGGGGGATGAGCAGTTCTTC.

A few counts support this clonotype. The chain is built from TRBV7-6 and TRBJ2-5; 7 bases align to TRBD1. Germline lookup yields CDR1 SGHVS and CDR2 FNYEAQ. CDR3 size: 13 residues. The trim removed 5 bases at V and 3 bases at J, leaving 3 bases unmatched. The CDR3 here is CASSDDREETQYF. CDR3 bases: TGTGCCAGCAGCGACGACAGGGAAGAGACCCAGTACTTC.

This clonotype showed up many times. The chain recombines TRBV3-1 with TRBJ2-7; maybe TRBD2 (5 bases). The germline gives CDR1 LGHDT, CDR2 YNNKEL (reference sequence). The CDR3 has 14 residues. Between the trimmed V and J ends, which lost 1 base and 2 bases, there was a span of 9 bases. The CDR3 loop is CASSQGLAAYEQYF. For the CDR3, the DNA is TGTGCCAGCAGCCAAGGTCTAGCAGCCTACGAGCAGTACTTC.

To note about this clonotype: A much bigger clone sits one base away, suggesting this may be a read error. The chain joins TRBV14 to TRBJ1-2; D is unclear. From germline, CDR1 is SGHDN and CDR2 FVKESK. CDR3 length: 13 residues. CDR3 in DNA: TGTGCCAGCAGCCAAGTATCTGAGTATGGCTACAACTTC. Its protein product is CASSQVSEYGYNF.

This clonotype was seen repeatedly, ten times or more. The J gene is TRBJ2-1, the V gene TRBV10-2, with D possibly TRBD2 on 5 matching bases. CDR1 and CDR2 from the germline V gene are WSHSY and SAAADI. V gave up 7 bases and J gave up 3 bases, with 13 bases separating them. This CDR3 contains 14 residues. The CDR3 nucleotides are TGCGCCAGCACCGGAGGCCTTCACTACAATGAGCAGTTCTTC. Translating it yields CASTGGLHYNEQFF.

The sample holds a few counts of this clonotype. The genes are TRBV11-3 and TRBJ2-1; D is undetermined. CDR3 size: 13 residues. Germline V gene sequence: CDR1 SGHNT, CDR2 YENEEA. The V end lost 9 bases, the J end lost 0 bases, and 9 bases lay between the germline ends. CDR3 sequence: CASSKSSYNEQFF. CDR3 DNA sequence: TGTGCCAGTTCGAAAAGCTCCTACAATGAGCAGTTCTTC.

The V and J genes are TRBV5-4 and TRBJ2-7, with 10 bases identical to TRBD2. Trimming at V came to 3 bases and at J to 1 base, leaving 4 bases not matched to a gene. The germline V gene has CDR1 SGHNT and CDR2 YYREEE (reference sequence). This CDR3 has 15 residues. The CDR3 sequence is CASSSLTSGSYEQYF. The CDR3 DNA reads as TGTGCCAGCAGCTCGCTGACTAGCGGGTCCTACGAGCAGTACTTC.

In this sample, this clonotype turned up a few times. The V gene is TRBV7-9, the J gene TRBJ2-7; D gene uncertain. The CDR3 is 12 residues long. CDR1 and CDR2 (germline): SEHNR, FQNEAQ (reference sequence). V was cut by 5 bases and J by 2 bases, with 7 bases left in between. CDR3 bases: TGTGCCAGCAGCCGAGGCCCCTACGAGCAGTACTTC. Translated: CASSRGPYEQYF. The complete variable domain, with remaining parts taken from reference TRBV7-9 and TRBJ2-7, reads DTGVSQNPRHKITKRGQNVTFRCDPISEHNRLYWYRQTLGQGPEFLTYFQNEAQLEKSRLLSDRFSAERPKGSFSTLEIQRTEQGDSAMYLCASSRGPYEQYFGPGTRLTVT.

This clonotype has more than one count but fewer than ten. V gene TRBV7-2 combines with J gene TRBJ2-5; no clear D gene. Trimming cost V 2 bases and J 3 bases, with 10 bases left between them. The CDR3 sequence is 14 residues long. Germline-derived CDR1 and CDR2 are SGHTA and FQGNSA. The CDR3 coding sequence is TGTGCCAGCAGCTTAAGAGGTCTAAAAGAGACCCAGTACTTC. Protein product: CASSLRGLKETQYF. Full variable domain (rest looked up from reference TRBV7-2 and TRBJ2-5): GAGVSQSPSNKVTEKGKDVELRCDPISGHTALYWYRQSLGQGLEFLIYFQGNSAPDKSGLPSDRFSAERTGGSVSTLTIQRTQQEDSAVYLCASSLRGLKETQYFGPGTRLLVL.

This chain connects TRBV7-9 to TRBJ2-1; the D is unclear. CDR1 and CDR2 (germline): SEHNR, FQNEAQ (reference sequence). The germline V and J ends were trimmed by 5 bases and 0 bases, with 20 bases remaining between them. The CDR3 sequence is 18 residues long. The CDR3 is CASSTNPYSLSSYNEQFF. CDR3 DNA: TGTGCCAGCAGCACCAACCCGTACAGTCTGAGCTCCTACAATGAGCAGTTCTTC.